This TCR beta chain was documented in a study of T-cell reconstitution after alpha-beta-depleted transplantation in children. Preparation of the TCRbeta library involved a method that used unique molecular identifiers. TCRdb ran MiXCR on the PCR reads and lists one entry per CDR3 protein. The table includes approximately 150,000 distinct CDR3 sequences, 8.8% detected once. This clonotype was found a few times. Its antigen remains unknown. Notes on the study in general: From newly produced T cells came most of the T-cell counts and diversity one year after transplant. At day 60, the high TCRbeta diversity found in some patients originated from recipient T cells and thymic progenitors that had survived. Alpha-beta T cells about two months after transplant reportedly derived from several hundred expanded graft clones.

The germline V gene encodes CDR1 SGHVS and CDR2 FNYEAQ. With 1 base removed from V and 4 bases from J, the gap between germline ends came to 10 bases. This CDR3 is built from 14 residues. Sequencing was performed on PBMCs, mostly from graft donor cells, taken 180 days after TCRalphabeta/CD19-depleted stem cell transplant. The rearrangement uses TRBV7-6 and TRBJ2-5; possibly TRBD2 for D (6 bases). The sequence came from a female patient between 2 and 10 years old who had a stem cell transplant for congenital amegakaryocytic thrombocytopenia, so the T cells may come from the graft donor. CDR3 sequence: CASSLDGGPETQYF. As DNA, the CDR3 is TGTGCCAGCAGCTTAGACGGGGGTCCAGAGACCCAGTACTTC.